Presented here are 14 T cell receptor beta chains from one specimen sequenced in a study of T cells after yellow fever vaccination. Each CDR3 protein gets one entry after TCRdb re-called the 5' RACE reads with MiXCR. The sample has fewer than 100,000 distinct CDR3 sequences, less than 6% seen once; the top ten hold about 40%. The source material was CD8+ T cells sorted from PBMCs, sampled 10 days after the yellow fever booster vaccination. The receptors stem from a man aged 18 to 35 who received the YFV17D yellow fever vaccine.

This clonotype was observed at least ten times. CDR3 coding DNA: TGCGCCAGCAGCTTGGACTGGGCGGGTTTTAATGAGCAGTTCTTC. It specifies CASSLDWAGFNEQFF. V usage is TRBV5-1 and J usage is TRBJ2-1; TRBD2 is a possible D gene (5 bases). CDR1 and CDR2 (germline): SGHRS, YFSETQ. The length of the CDR3 is 15 residues. With 0 bases removed from V and 7 bases from J, the gap between germline ends came to 14 bases.

This clonotype was counted a few times. The chain employs TRBV9 and TRBJ1-5; no clear D. Germline CDR1 SGDLS, CDR2 YYNGEE. The CDR3 has 13 residues. V lost 0 bases to trimming and J lost 7 bases, with 8 bases between them. CDR3 residues: CASSVGPKQPQHF. In DNA, the CDR3 is TGTGCCAGCAGCGTAGGCCCTAAACAGCCCCAGCATTTT.

There are many counts of this clonotype. This rearrangement joins TRBV12-3 or TRBV12-4 to TRBJ2-3, with 12 bases identical to TRBD2. CDR3 length: 17 residues. V was clipped by 5 bases and J by 2 bases; unmatched bases: 8. The CDR3 DNA follows: TGTGCCAGCAGTCCGGGACTAGCGGGCGTTCACACAGATACGCAGTATTTT. This translates into CASSPGLAGVHTDTQYF.

V and J are TRBV10-3 and TRBJ2-7, with D unresolved. V was shortened by 0 bases and J by 5 bases, with 5 bases between the two germline ends. The CDR3 extends over 12 amino acids. Germline V CDR1 and CDR2: ENHRY, SYGVKD. Here the CDR3 DNA reads TGTGCCATCAGTGAGTCGCCGCACGAGCAGTACGTC. As protein: CAISESPHEQYV.

The chain links TRBV10-2 to TRBJ2-5, with 9 bases fitting TRBD2. The CDR3 covers 15 residues. Per the germline V gene, CDR1 is WSHSY and CDR2 is SAAADI. The junction had 6 bases not matched to a gene; V was cut back by 5 bases and J by 2 bases. The CDR3 DNA follows: TGCGCCAGCAGTCGAAAAGCGGGGGGTCAAGAGACCCAGTACTTC. It is translated as CASSRKAGGQETQYF.

This clonotype was counted at least ten times. The rearrangement uses TRBV5-5 and TRBJ2-1; 11 bases are a match to TRBD2. Trimming at V came to 0 bases and at J to 7 bases, leaving 6 bases not matched to a gene. The CDR3 is made up of 16 amino acids. Germline V gives CDR1 SGHKS, CDR2 YYEKEE (reference sequence). The CDR3 loop is CASSLVSSGGSNEQFF. CDR3 in DNA: TGTGCCAGCAGCTTGGTATCTAGCGGGGGGTCGAATGAGCAGTTCTTC. Together with reference TRBV5-5 and TRBJ2-1, the CDR3 gives the full variable domain: DAGVTQSPTHLIKTRGQQVTLRCSPISGHKSVSWYQQVLGQGPQFIFQYYEKEERGRGNFPDRFSARQFPNYSSELNVNALLLGDSALYLCASSLVSSGGSNEQFFGPGTRLTVL.

This clonotype appeared many times. This sequence joins TRBV5-5 and TRBJ2-1; TRBD1 matches at 7 bases. Trimming took 3 bases from V and 5 from J; bases not matched to a gene: 5. The CDR3 is 14 amino acids. Germline V gene sequence: CDR1 SGHKS, CDR2 YYEKEE (reference sequence). The chain's CDR3 is CASSWFTGDNEQFF. The CDR3 DNA is TGTGCCAGCAGCTGGTTTACAGGGGACAATGAGCAGTTCTTC.

This clonotype was counted a few times. J is TRBJ2-1 and V is TRBV7-2; D is unclear. V shed 1 base and J shed 1 base, with 14 bases lying between them. The germline V gene has CDR1 SGHTA and CDR2 FQGNSA. The CDR3 is 17 residues long. CDR3 in amino acids: CASSLVGLGRSYNEQFF. The CDR3 DNA reads TGTGCCAGCAGCTTAGTAGGGTTGGGAAGATCCTACAATGAGCAGTTCTTC. Looking up the rest from reference TRBV7-2 and TRBJ2-1 gives the full variable domain: GAGVSQSPSNKVTEKGKDVELRCDPISGHTALYWYRQSLGQGLEFLIYFQGNSAPDKSGLPSDRFSAERTGGSVSTLTIQRTQQEDSAVYLCASSLVGLGRSYNEQFFGPGTRLTVL.

V usage is TRBV7-9 and J usage is TRBJ1-1; D remains unclear. V dropped 2 bases and J dropped 6 bases, with 19 bases sitting between them. The germline V gene encodes CDR1 SEHNR and CDR2 FQNEAQ (reference sequence). CDR3 size: 16 residues. The CDR3 here is CASSLILGLLGPEAFF. CDR3 in DNA: TGTGCCAGCAGCTTAATTTTAGGACTTCTCGGCCCTGAAGCTTTCTTT.

This clonotype was detected a few times. The chain combines TRBV11-3 with TRBJ2-1; 8 nucleotides align to TRBD2. CDR1 and CDR2 from the germline V gene are SGHNT and YENEEA. The CDR3 is 13 residues long. V lost 5 bases to trimming and J lost 7 bases; unmatched junction nucleotides: 4. The CDR3 is CASSGRLANEQFF. The CDR3 DNA reads as TGTGCCAGCAGCGGCCGACTAGCGAATGAGCAGTTCTTC.

This rearrangement joins TRBV7-9 to TRBJ2-1, with 13 bases lining up with TRBD2. The CDR3 contains 16 residues. CDR1 and CDR2 (germline): SEHNR, FQNEAQ (reference sequence). V lost 4 bases and J lost 10; bases outside the gene matches: 10. The CDR3 here is CASSSTRTSGGPEQFF. The CDR3 nucleotides read TGTGCCAGCAGCTCCACCCGGACTAGCGGGGGACCCGAGCAGTTCTTC.

The CDR3 coding sequence is TGTGCCAGCAGCTTCGGGACAACCTACGAGCAGTACGTC. Its protein is CASSFGTTYEQYV. This chain uses TRBV5-5 with TRBJ2-7; weak D call: TRBD1 (6 bases). This CDR3 is built from 13 residues. The germline CDR1 and CDR2 sequences are SGHKS and YYEKEE (reference sequence). Trimming removed 2 bases at V and 2 bases at J, with 8 bases between.

V is TRBV10-3 and J is TRBJ1-3, with no clear D. Trimming pared 7 bases from V and 6 bases from J, leaving 13 bases between. The CDR3 loop spans 13 amino acids. CDR1 ENHRY and CDR2 SYGVKD come from the germline V gene. CDR3 in amino acids: CAIKGRTVNTIYF. The CDR3 DNA is TGTGCCATCAAGGGCAGGACCGTAAACACCATATATTTT.

This clonotype was found a few times. This chain connects TRBV6-2 or TRBV6-3 to TRBJ2-7, with D hard to call. The CDR3 is 16 residues long. The ends were cut back, 0 bases at V and 0 bases at J, with 12 bases in the middle. Germline CDR1 reads MNHEY; CDR2 reads SVGEGT. The CDR3 protein is CASSYSPGSSSYEQYV. CDR3 in DNA: TGTGCCAGCAGTTACTCTCCAGGTTCAAGCTCCTACGAGCAGTACGTC.